The entry that follows covers one T cell receptor (beta chain) sequence. Its antigen is not identified. One end of the junction varies from germline; a read error may be responsible. The record originates from a study of blood T cells in healthy people across ages. Germline V CDR1 and CDR2: SSHAT, FNYEAQ (reference sequence). This CDR3 has 15 amino acids. Whenever a sample was processed, at least 6 million PBMCs were isolated. Then a second PCR, running about 6 to 12 cycles, was carried out with a sample-barcoded 5' primer and a J-beta primer mix. Sequencing of every sample gave 2.5 million or more CDR3-containing paired-end reads. TCRdb re-derived calls from the 5' RACE reads in MiXCR, one entry per CDR3 protein. The sample yields around 1,500,000 distinct CDR3 sequences, about 43% seen once. Broader study findings: The recorded TCR beta diversity per million T cells decreased in a roughly linear manner with age.

The sequenced sample consisted of blood. The TCR originated in a woman aged 18-30 years in good health. The chain employs TRBV7-7 and TRBJ2-2, with D hard to call. The CDR3 bases are TGTGCTAGCAACCTGGGCCTAGCGAACACCGGGGAGCTGTTTTTT. Protein product: CASNLGLANTGELFF.